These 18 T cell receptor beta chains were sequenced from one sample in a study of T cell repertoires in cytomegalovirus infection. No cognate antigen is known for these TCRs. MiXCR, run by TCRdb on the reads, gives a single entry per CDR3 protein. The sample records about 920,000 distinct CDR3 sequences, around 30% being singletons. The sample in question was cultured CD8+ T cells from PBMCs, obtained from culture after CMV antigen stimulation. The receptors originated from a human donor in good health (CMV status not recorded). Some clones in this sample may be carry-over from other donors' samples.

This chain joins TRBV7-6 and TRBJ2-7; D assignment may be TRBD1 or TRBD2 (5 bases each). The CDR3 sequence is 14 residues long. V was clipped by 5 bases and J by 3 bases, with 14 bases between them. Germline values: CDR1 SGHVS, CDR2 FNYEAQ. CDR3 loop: CASSPRGERYEQYF. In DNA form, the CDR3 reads TGTGCCAGCAGCCCTAGAGGGGAACGCTACGAGCAGTACTTC.

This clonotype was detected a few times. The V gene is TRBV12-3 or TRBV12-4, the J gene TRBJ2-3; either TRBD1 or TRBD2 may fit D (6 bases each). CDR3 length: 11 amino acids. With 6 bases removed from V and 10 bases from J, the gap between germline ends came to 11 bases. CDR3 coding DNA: TGTGCCAGCAGCCCAGGGGAGGCGCAGTATTTT. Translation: CASSPGEAQYF.

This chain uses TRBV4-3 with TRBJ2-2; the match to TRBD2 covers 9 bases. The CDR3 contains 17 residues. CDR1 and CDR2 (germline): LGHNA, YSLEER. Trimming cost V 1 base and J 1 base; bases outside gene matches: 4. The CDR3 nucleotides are TGCGCCAGCAGCCAAGGGGGAGCGGGGGGGAACACCGGGGAGCTGTTTTTT. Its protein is CASSQGGAGGNTGELFF.

This CDR3 reads CASRDPGTSGITGELFF. The CDR3 DNA follows: TGTGCCAGCAGGGACCCCGGGACTAGCGGGATCACCGGGGAGCTGTTTTTT. This chain joins TRBV2 and TRBJ2-2, with TRBD2 matching 13 bases. The CDR3 totals 17 residues. Per germline, CDR1 SNHLY and CDR2 FYNNEI. V lost 6 bases, J lost 4 bases, and 8 bases stayed unmatched.

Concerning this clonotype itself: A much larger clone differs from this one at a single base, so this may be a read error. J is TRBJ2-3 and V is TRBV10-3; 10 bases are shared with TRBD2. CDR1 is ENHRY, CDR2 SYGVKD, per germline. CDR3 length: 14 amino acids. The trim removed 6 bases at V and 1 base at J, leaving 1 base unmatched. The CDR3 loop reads CAISGTSGTDTQYF. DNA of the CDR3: TGTGCCATCAGCGGGACTAGCGGCACAGATACGCAGTATTTT.

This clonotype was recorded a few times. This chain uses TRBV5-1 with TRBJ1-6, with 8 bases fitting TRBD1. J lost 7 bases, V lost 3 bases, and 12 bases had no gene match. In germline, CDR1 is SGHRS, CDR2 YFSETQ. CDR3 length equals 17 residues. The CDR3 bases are TGCGCCAGCAGCTCTAAAATATCCGGGACAGGCAATTCACCCCTCCACTTT. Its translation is CASSSKISGTGNSPLHF.

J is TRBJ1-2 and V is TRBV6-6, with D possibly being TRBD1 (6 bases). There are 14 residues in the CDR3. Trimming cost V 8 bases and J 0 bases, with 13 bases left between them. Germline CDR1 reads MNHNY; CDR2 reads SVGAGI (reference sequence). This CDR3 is CASLGGQANYGYTF. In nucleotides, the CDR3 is TGTGCCAGCCTGGGGGGCCAAGCTAACTATGGCTACACCTTC.

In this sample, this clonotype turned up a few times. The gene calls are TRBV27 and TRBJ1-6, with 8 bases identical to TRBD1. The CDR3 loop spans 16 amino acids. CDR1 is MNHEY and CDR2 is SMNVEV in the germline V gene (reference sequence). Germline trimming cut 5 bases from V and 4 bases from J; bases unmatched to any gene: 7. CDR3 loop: CASSLSRGPYNSPLHF. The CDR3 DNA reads TGTGCCAGCAGTCTAAGCAGGGGGCCATATAATTCACCCCTCCACTTT.

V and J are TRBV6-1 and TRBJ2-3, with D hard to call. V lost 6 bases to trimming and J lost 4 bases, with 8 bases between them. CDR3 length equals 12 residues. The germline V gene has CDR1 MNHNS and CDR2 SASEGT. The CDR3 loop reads CASRQFPDTQYF. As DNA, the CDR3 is TGTGCCAGCAGACAGTTTCCAGATACGCAGTATTTT.

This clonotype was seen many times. In nucleotides, the CDR3 is TGTGCCAGCAGTGAATCCGACAGGGTCCATCAGCCCCAGCATTTT. It codes for CASSESDRVHQPQHF. V gene TRBV25-1 combines with J gene TRBJ1-5, with TRBD1 matching 7 bases. CDR1 is MGHDK, CDR2 SYGVNS, per germline. CDR3 size: 15 residues. V shed 1 base and J 5 bases; nucleotides not matched to a gene: 5.

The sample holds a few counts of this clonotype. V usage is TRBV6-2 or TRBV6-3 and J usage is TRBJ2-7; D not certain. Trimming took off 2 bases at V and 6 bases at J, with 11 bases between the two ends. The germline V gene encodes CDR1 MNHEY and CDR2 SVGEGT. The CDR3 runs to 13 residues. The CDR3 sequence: CASSYRPEREQYV. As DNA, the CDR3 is TGTGCCAGCAGTTACCGCCCGGAGCGCGAGCAGTACGTC.

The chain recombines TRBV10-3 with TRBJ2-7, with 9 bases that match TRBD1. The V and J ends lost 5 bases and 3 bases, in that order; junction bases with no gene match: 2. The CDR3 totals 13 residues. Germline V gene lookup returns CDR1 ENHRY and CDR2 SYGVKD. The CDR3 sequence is CAISPGQGYEQYV. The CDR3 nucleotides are TGTGCCATCAGTCCGGGACAGGGCTACGAGCAGTACGTC.

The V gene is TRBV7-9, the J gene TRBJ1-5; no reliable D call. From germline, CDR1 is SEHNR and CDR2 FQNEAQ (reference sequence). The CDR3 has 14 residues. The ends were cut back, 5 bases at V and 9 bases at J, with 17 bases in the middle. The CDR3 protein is CASSPSKEEGPQHF. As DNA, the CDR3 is TGTGCCAGCAGCCCATCAAAGGAGGAGGGGCCCCAGCATTTT.

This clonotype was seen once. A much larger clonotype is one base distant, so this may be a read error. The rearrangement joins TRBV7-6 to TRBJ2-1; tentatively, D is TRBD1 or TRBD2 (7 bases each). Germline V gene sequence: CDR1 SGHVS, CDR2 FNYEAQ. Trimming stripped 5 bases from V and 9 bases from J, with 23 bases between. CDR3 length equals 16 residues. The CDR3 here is CASSPGGTGDYVEQFF. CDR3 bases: TGTGCCAGCAGCCCCGGAGGAACAGGGGACTACGTTGAGCAGTTCTTC.

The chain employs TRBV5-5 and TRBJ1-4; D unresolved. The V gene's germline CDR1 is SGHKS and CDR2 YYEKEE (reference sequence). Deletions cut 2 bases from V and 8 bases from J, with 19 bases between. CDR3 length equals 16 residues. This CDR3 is CASSFEWAGEEEKLFF. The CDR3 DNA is TGTGCCAGCAGCTTCGAATGGGCCGGGGAAGAAGAAAAACTGTTTTTT.

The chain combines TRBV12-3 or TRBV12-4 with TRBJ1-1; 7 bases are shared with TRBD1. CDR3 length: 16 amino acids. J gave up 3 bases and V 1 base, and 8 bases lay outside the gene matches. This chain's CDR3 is CASSLGPGGADTEAFF. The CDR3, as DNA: TGTGCCAGCAGTTTAGGGCCAGGGGGAGCTGACACTGAAGCTTTCTTT.

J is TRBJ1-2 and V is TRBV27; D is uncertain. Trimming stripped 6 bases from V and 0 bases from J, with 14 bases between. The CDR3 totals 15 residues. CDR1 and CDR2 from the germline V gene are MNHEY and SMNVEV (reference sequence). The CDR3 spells CASSPAGAANYGYTF. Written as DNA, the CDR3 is TGTGCCAGCAGCCCCGCGGGAGCCGCTAACTATGGCTACACCTTC.

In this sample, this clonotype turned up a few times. In DNA, the CDR3 is TGTGCCAGCATCGCGGGCGGGAACACTGAAGCTTTCTTT. This translates into CASIAGGNTEAFF. The chain carries TRBV6-6 and TRBJ1-1; no reliable D call. The CDR3 spans 13 residues. Per the germline V gene, CDR1 is MNHNY and CDR2 is SVGAGI (reference sequence). V shed 7 bases and J shed 1 base, with 10 bases lying between them.